This T cell receptor (beta chain) appears in the sequencing data of a study of control samples from healthy donors and cancer patients. This table comes from immunoSEQ multiplex PCR, and its TCRdb copy is limited to in-frame clones, with some not included. The table records under 200,000 clones, around 88% of them present only once. This clone was seen just once. This CDR3 is 13 amino acids long. Germline assignment: CDR1 SGHAT and CDR2 FQDESV (reference sequence). V dropped 5 bases and J dropped 9; count of bases not matched to a gene: 8. V is TRBV11-1 and J is TRBJ1-1; 8 positions agree with TRBD1. Sequenced input: blood. The receptor was derived from a woman aged 25 to 45 in good health. The CDR3 reads CASSPQGAIQAFF. The CDR3 region has the DNA TGTGCCAGCAGCCCTCAGGGGGCAATTCAAGCTTTCTTT.